This T cell receptor (beta chain) was identified in a study of blood T cells in healthy people across ages. Study results and limitations: A greater number of naive CD4+ cells and higher diversity distinguished long-lived donors from aged donors. Donor CMV status was unknown, possibly confounding expanded clonotype changes. Measured against age, TCR beta diversity per million T cells decreased in a roughly linear manner.

Trimming took off 4 bases at V and 4 bases at J, with 14 bases between the two ends. CDR1 SGHRS and CDR2 YFSETQ come from the germline V gene. The CDR3 has 14 residues. A second roughly 6 to 12 cycle PCR used barcoded and J-beta primers. Unique molecular identifiers of 12 random nucleotides labeled each cDNA. Each CDR3 protein is one row after TCRdb ran MiXCR on the 5' RACE reads. The table lists about 640,000 distinct CDR3 sequences, under 70% of them singletons. About this clonotype: Its antigen remains unidentified.

The sample comprised blood. The chain employs TRBV5-1 and TRBJ1-2; D is uncertain. The TCR originated in a man between 60 and 70 years old in good health. In nucleotides, the CDR3 is TGCGCCAGCAGCGTGGATGGAGCGACCTATGGCTACACCTTC. It is translated as CASSVDGATYGYTF.